This note documents a single T cell receptor beta chain sequence. Its specificity is unknown. This CDR3 contains 15 residues. V lost 3 bases and J 0 bases, leaving 11 bases between the germline ends. Germline V lookup: CDR1 LNHDA, CDR2 SQIVND (reference sequence). This sample was included in a study of graft-versus-host responses after intestinal transplantation. Study-wide background: The whole recipient group had anti-thymocyte globulin induction followed by tacrolimus and steroids for roughly three years. General observations from the study: Peak circulating GvH clone levels tracked with early post-transplant HvG declines. Some GvH clones appeared in ileal mucosa or blood before recipient bone marrow. Allografts carried high graft-versus-host to host-versus-graft clonal ratios in patients having graft-donor T cell macrochimerism.

This table comes from immunoSEQ multiplex PCR, and its TCRdb copy is limited to in-frame clones, with some not included. The repertoire holds 50,000 or so clones, with more than 75% as singletons. The chain is built from TRBV19 and TRBJ1-1; D remains unclear. Sequenced material: PBMCs, taken around 120 days after intestinal transplantation. The origin of this receptor is a human patient who received an intestinal transplant, so some T cells may come from the graft donor. CDR3 sequence: CASSIRSDLNTEAFF. CDR3 nucleotide sequence: TGTGCCAGTAGTATCCGGTCGGACCTGAACACTGAAGCTTTCTTT.